This T cell receptor beta chain was sequenced in a study of blood T cell repertoires in COVID-19. Method: immunoSEQ multiplex PCR; TCRdb's copy keeps in-frame clones and lacks some. The sample records approximately 190,000 clones, approximately 84% being singletons. This TCR derives from a woman aged 70-85 years with active or convalescent COVID-19. Sequencing input: peripheral blood.

The CDR3 DNA reads TGTGCCAGCAGTGGGGGACAGTCTAGGGAGACCCAGTACTTC. Amino acid sequence: CASSGGQSRETQYF. The rearrangement links TRBV2 to TRBJ2-5; 7 positions match TRBD1. This CDR3 has 14 amino acids. Germline values: CDR1 SNHLY, CDR2 FYNNEI. V shed 4 bases and J 5 bases; nucleotides not matched to a gene: 7.